The TCR beta chain under discussion was sequenced for a study of multiple sclerosis patients with progressive multifocal leukoencephalopathy. Findings and limits, study-wide: At PML onset, no shared TRBV or TRBJ gene usage was seen. Lower normalized Shannon entropy suggested reduced TRB diversity in most PML patients.

Trimming removed 7 bases from V and 1 base from J, with 10 bases in between. Per germline, CDR1 MNHEY and CDR2 SVGAGI. This CDR3 has 13 amino acids. Points on this clone: As yet, its antigen is unknown.

Spiked into each PCR were synthetic inline TR CDR3 controls of all V-J pairings. Data came from immunoSEQ multiplex PCR; TCRdb stores just in-frame clones and leaves some out. The sample contains fewer than 40,000 clones, 80% to 95% of which appear only once. Time point denoted: before natalizumab initiation. The sequenced sample was PBMCs. The clonotype originates from a young man with multiple sclerosis. V usage is TRBV6-5 and J usage is TRBJ1-1; D not resolved. CDR3 protein: CASTRVGNTEAFF. The CDR3 region has the DNA TGTGCCAGCACGCGGGTTGGGAACACTGAAGCTTTCTTT.